Judged by abundance, the clone carrying this T cell receptor beta chain is medium-sized (0.01 to 0.1%). Its antigen remains unidentified. All patients reached thyroid surgery having received no treatment beforehand. The data are from a study of metastatic and nonmetastatic thyroid tumors. Study-level information: Peripheral blood and tumor or nodule samples from malignant and benign thyroid patients were compared. Study conclusions and caveats: Malignant tumors reportedly showed significantly higher TCR beta diversity than benign nodules in both blood and tumor.

The CDR3 covers 13 residues. V was pared by 7 bases and J by 4 bases, with 8 bases between. Germline V lookup: CDR1 MNHNS, CDR2 SASEGT. TCRdb re-processed the PCR reads through MiXCR. The table has 46,000 or so clones, less than 20% seen once. The specimen sequenced was blood. V is TRBV6-1 and J is TRBJ2-6; D is perhaps TRBD1 (6 bases). This clonotype originated in a female donor with papillary thyroid cancer or a benign thyroid nodule (not recorded which). Some clones in this sample may be carry-over from other donors' samples. DNA for the CDR3: TGTGCCAGCACCGGGACAGGGGCCAACGTCCTGACTTTC. It is translated as CASTGTGANVLTF.